This T cell receptor (beta chain) appears in the sequencing data of a study of technical replicates of blood from a handful of donors. Profiling relied on immunoSEQ multiplex PCR, and the TCRdb table lists in-frame clones only, not all of them. The sample holds 50,000 to 70,000 clones, about 95% seen once. The CDR3 is made up of 15 amino acids. CDR1 and CDR2 (germline): LGHNA, YSLEER. V was clipped by 2 bases and J by 2 bases, with 13 bases between them. The TCR was taken from a human donor in good health. Some clones in this sample may be carry-over from other donors' samples. V usage is TRBV4-3 and J usage is TRBJ2-7; D might be TRBD2 (6 bases). Sequencing used PBMCs. The CDR3 spells CASSQRIAAAYEQYF. In DNA form, the CDR3 reads TGCGCCAGCAGCCAAAGAATAGCGGCCGCCTACGAGCAGTACTTC.